These T cell receptor beta chains were read from a single sample in a study of cytomegalovirus exposure and HLA in healthy donors. Clones were read by immunoSEQ multiplex PCR, and TCRdb kept only the in-frame ones, dropping some. The data contain approximately 180,000 clones, about three quarters of them singletons. The sample taken for sequencing was PBMCs. All receptors come from a woman aged 60-70 years in good health and CMV-seropositive. The CDR3 runs from the conserved cysteine through the conserved F or W. The D gene is left open where the match is weak. Part of the rows lack a size; the others show once, few, many or a class for expanded clones.

v_call: TRBV11-1; d_call: -; j_call: TRBJ2-5; clone_size: -; cdr3_aa: CASSTRNQETQYF; cdr3_nt: TGTGCCAGCAGCACACGAAACCAAGAGACCCAGTACTTC
v_call: TRBV5-1; d_call: -; j_call: TRBJ2-6; clone_size: -; cdr3_aa: CASSPFRPTGTGANVLTF; cdr3_nt: TGCGCCAGCAGCCCGTTTAGACCGACAGGAACTGGGGCCAACGTCCTGACTTTC
v_call: TRBV5-6; d_call: -; j_call: TRBJ1-4; clone_size: -; cdr3_aa: CASSIGATNEKLFF; cdr3_nt: TGTGCCAGCAGCATTGGAGCAACTAATGAAAAACTGTTTTTT
v_call: TRBV6-1; d_call: TRBD2; j_call: TRBJ2-1; clone_size: -; cdr3_aa: CASSETSGIGEQFF; cdr3_nt: TGTGCCAGCAGTGAGACTAGCGGGATAGGTGAGCAGTTCTTC
v_call: TRBV5-1; d_call: TRBD2; j_call: TRBJ2-2; clone_size: -; cdr3_aa: CASSSRGDSSGTGELFF; cdr3_nt: TGCGCCAGCAGCTCCCGAGGAGACTCTAGCGGCACCGGGGAGCTGTTTTTT
v_call: TRBV4-1; d_call: TRBD2; j_call: TRBJ2-7; clone_size: few; cdr3_aa: CASSYRPTSATSYEQYF; cdr3_nt: TGCGCCAGCAGCTATCGCCCTACTAGCGCGACCTCCTACGAGCAGTACTTC
v_call: TRBV19; d_call: -; j_call: TRBJ1-1; clone_size: -; cdr3_aa: CASSQRQAMNTEAFF; cdr3_nt: TGTGCCAGTAGTCAAAGACAGGCCATGAACACTGAAGCTTTCTTT
v_call: TRBV18; d_call: TRBD2; j_call: TRBJ2-1; clone_size: -; cdr3_aa: CASSPGSLAGVREQFF; cdr3_nt: TGTGCCAGCTCACCAGGGAGCCTAGCGGGAGTTCGTGAGCAGTTCTTC
v_call: TRBV27; d_call: -; j_call: TRBJ2-7; clone_size: -; cdr3_aa: CASSLQGGEQYF; cdr3_nt: TGTGCCAGCAGTTTACAGGGGGGCGAGCAGTACTTC
v_call: TRBV20-1; d_call: -; j_call: TRBJ2-3; clone_size: -; cdr3_aa: CSVLALDTQYF; cdr3_nt: TGCAGTGTGCTAGCTTTAGATACGCAGTATTTT
v_call: TRBV10-3; d_call: TRBD1; j_call: TRBJ2-7; clone_size: -; cdr3_aa: CAISERTGGNYEQYF; cdr3_nt: TGTGCCATCAGTGAACGGACAGGGGGGAACTACGAGCAGTACTTC
v_call: TRBV5-4; d_call: -; j_call: TRBJ2-3; clone_size: -; cdr3_aa: CASSLGQVRSTDTQYF; cdr3_nt: TGTGCCAGCAGCTTGGGGCAGGTCAGAAGCACAGATACGCAGTATTTT
v_call: TRBV7-2; d_call: -; j_call: TRBJ1-1; clone_size: -; cdr3_aa: CASSSRVVRPEAFF; cdr3_nt: TGTGCCAGCAGCTCCCGGGTAGTTCGACCTGAAGCTTTCTTT
v_call: TRBV28; d_call: -; j_call: TRBJ1-4; clone_size: -; cdr3_aa: CASRSGQLNEKLFF; cdr3_nt: TGTGCCAGCAGATCAGGACAGCTTAATGAAAAACTGTTTTTT
v_call: TRBV25-1; d_call: -; j_call: TRBJ2-3; clone_size: -; cdr3_aa: CASRYSDTQYF; cdr3_nt: TGTGCCAGCAGATACTCAGATACGCAGTATTTT
v_call: TRBV4-1; d_call: TRBD1; j_call: TRBJ2-5; clone_size: -; cdr3_aa: CASSQTDRYQETQYF; cdr3_nt: TGCGCCAGCAGCCAAACGGACAGGTACCAAGAGACCCAGTACTTC
v_call: TRBV5-6; d_call: -; j_call: TRBJ1-2; clone_size: -; cdr3_aa: CASSLMWGDGYTF; cdr3_nt: TGTGCCAGCAGCTTGATGTGGGGCGATGGCTACACCTTC
v_call: TRBV28; d_call: -; j_call: TRBJ1-1; clone_size: once; cdr3_aa: CASSLFTGYLEAFF; cdr3_nt: TGTGCCAGCAGTTTATTTACAGGGTACCTTGAAGCTTTCTTT
v_call: TRBV5-6; d_call: TRBD1; j_call: TRBJ2-4; clone_size: -; cdr3_aa: CASSSTGDGDIQYF; cdr3_nt: TGTGCCAGCAGTTCAACAGGGGATGGGGACATTCAGTACTTC
v_call: TRBV9; d_call: -; j_call: TRBJ1-6; clone_size: -; cdr3_aa: CASSPGGLNSPLHF; cdr3_nt: TGTGCCAGCAGCCCCGGGGGACTTAATTCACCCCTCCACTTT